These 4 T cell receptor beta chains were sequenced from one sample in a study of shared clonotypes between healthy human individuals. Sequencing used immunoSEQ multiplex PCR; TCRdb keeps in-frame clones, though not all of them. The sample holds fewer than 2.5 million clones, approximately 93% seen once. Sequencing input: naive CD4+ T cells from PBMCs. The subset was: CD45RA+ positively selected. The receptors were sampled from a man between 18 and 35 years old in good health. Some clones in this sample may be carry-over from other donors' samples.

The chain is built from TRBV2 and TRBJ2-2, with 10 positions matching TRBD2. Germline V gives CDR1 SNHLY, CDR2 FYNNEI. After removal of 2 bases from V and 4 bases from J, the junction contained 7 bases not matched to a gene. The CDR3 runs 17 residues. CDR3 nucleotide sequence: TGTGCCAGCAGTGAACGTCTAGCGGGAGCAAGCACCGGGGAGCTGTTTTTT. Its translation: CASSERLAGASTGELFF. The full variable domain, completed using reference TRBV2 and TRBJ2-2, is EPEVTQTPSHQVTQMGQEVILRCVPISNHLYFYWYRQILGQKVEFLVSFYNNEISEKSEIFDDQFSVERPDGSNFTLKIRSTKLEDSAMYFCASSERLAGASTGELFFGEGSRLTVL.

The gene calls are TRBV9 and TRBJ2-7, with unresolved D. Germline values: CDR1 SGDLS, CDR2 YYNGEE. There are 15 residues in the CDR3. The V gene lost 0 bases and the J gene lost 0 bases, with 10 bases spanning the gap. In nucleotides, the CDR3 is TGTGCCAGCAGCGTAGGTTCCAGGTCCTCCTACGAGCAGTACTTC. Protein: CASSVGSRSSYEQYF.

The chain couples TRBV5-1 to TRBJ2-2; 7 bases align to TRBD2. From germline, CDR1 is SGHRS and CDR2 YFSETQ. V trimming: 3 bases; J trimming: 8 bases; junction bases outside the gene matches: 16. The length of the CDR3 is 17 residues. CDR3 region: CASSSFQPGGRSGELFF. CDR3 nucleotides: TGCGCCAGCAGCTCGTTTCAGCCGGGAGGAAGGAGTGGGGAGCTGTTTTTT. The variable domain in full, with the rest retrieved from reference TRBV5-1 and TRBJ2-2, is KAGVTQTPRYLIKTRGQQVTLSCSPISGHRSVSWYQQTPGQGLQFLFEYFSETQRNKGNFPGRFSGRQFSNSRSEMNVSTLELGDSALYLCASSSFQPGGRSGELFFGEGSRLTVL.

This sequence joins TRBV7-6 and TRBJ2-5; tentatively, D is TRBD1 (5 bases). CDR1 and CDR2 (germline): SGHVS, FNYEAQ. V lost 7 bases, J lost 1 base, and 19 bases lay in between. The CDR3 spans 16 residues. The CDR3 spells CASKLRQHNGQETQYF. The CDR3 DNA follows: TGTGCCAGCAAACTAAGACAGCACAACGGCCAAGAGACCCAGTACTTC.